This entry describes one T cell receptor (beta chain). The data were produced by immunoSEQ multiplex PCR, yet TCRdb's version contains in-frame clones alone and is incomplete. The sample includes 270,000 or so clones, approximately 90% of them seen just once. Assignment of participants to cohorts was predicated upon participant-reported clinical history. Germline V lookup: CDR1 LGHNA, CDR2 YNFKEQ. With V trimmed by 0 bases and J by 5 bases, 7 bases remained unmatched. This CDR3 has 16 residues. The data originate from a study of blood T cell repertoires in COVID-19. Study details: There were acute and convalescent COVID-19 samples, and they came from the United States, Italy and Spain.

The V gene is TRBV4-2, the J gene TRBJ2-5, with 9 nucleotides matching TRBD2. The sequenced sample consisted of PBMCs or T cells enriched from blood (not recorded which). The source of this sequence is a man aged 35 to 55 who had been exposed to COVID-19. The CDR3 sequence: CASSQDPAGGGETQYF. Here the CDR3 DNA reads TGTGCCAGCAGCCAAGATCCTGCGGGAGGGGGCGAGACCCAGTACTTC.